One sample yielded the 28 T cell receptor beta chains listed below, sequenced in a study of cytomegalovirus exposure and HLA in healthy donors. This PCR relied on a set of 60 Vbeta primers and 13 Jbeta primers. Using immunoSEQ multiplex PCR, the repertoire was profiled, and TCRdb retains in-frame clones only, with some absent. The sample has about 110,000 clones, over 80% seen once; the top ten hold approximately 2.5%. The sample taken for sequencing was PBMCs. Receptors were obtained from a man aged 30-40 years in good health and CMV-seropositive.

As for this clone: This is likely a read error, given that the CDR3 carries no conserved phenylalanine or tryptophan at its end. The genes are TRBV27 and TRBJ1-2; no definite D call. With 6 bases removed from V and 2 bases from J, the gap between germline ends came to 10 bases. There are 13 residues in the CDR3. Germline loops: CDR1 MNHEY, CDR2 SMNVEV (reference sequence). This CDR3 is CASSPIGNYGYTS. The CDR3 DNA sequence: TGTGCCAGCAGCCCCATCGGGAACTATGGCTACACCTCC.

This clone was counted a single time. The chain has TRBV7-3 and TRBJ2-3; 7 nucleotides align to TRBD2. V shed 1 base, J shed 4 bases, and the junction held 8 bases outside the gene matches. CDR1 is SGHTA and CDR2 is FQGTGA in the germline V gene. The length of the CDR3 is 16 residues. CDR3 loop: CASSLKRASGPDTQYF. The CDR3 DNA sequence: TGTGCCAGCAGCTTAAAGAGGGCTAGCGGACCAGATACGCAGTATTTT.

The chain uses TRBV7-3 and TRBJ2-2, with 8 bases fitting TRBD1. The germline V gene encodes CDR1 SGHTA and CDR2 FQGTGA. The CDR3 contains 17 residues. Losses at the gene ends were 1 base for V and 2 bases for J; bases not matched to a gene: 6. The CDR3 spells CASSLIFGQGNTGELFF. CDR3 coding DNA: TGTGCCAGCAGCTTAATTTTTGGACAGGGAAACACCGGGGAGCTGTTTTTT.

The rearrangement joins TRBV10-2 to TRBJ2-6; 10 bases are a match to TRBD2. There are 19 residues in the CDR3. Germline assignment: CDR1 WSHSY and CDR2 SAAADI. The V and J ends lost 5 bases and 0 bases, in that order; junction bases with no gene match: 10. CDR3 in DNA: TGCGCCAGCAGTAGCCTGGGACTAGCGACATTCTCTGGGGCCAACGTCCTGACTTTC. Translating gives CASSSLGLATFSGANVLTF.

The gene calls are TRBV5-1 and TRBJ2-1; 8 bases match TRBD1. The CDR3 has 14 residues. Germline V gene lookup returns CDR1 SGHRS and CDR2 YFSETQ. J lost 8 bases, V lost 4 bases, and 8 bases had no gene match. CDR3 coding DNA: TGCGCCAGCAGCACCGGACAGGGTAGGGATGAGCAGTTCTTC. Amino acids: CASSTGQGRDEQFF. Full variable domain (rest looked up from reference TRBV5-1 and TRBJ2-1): KAGVTQTPRYLIKTRGQQVTLSCSPISGHRSVSWYQQTPGQGLQFLFEYFSETQRNKGNFPGRFSGRQFSNSRSEMNVSTLELGDSALYLCASSTGQGRDEQFFGPGTRLTVL.

The CDR3 is CATSPRQGARYTF. CDR3 nucleotides: TGTGCCACCAGCCCAAGACAGGGGGCTCGCTACACCTTC. This chain links TRBV15 with TRBJ1-2; TRBD1 agrees at 10 bases. V was pared by 5 bases and J by 9 bases, with 6 bases of the junction left unmatched. CDR1 is LNHNV and CDR2 is YYDKDF in the germline V gene (reference sequence). The CDR3 runs 13 residues. Full variable domain (rest looked up from reference TRBV15 and TRBJ1-2): DAMVIQNPRYQVTQFGKPVTLSCSQTLNHNVMYWYQQKSSQAPKLLFHYYDKDFNNEADTPDNFQSRRPNTSFCFLDIRSPGLGDTAMYLCATSPRQGARYTFGSGTRLTVV.

CDR3 sequence (DNA): TGTGCCTGGAGTGACCCCATAGCGGGTACCACCGGGGAGCTGTTTTTT. Protein sequence: CAWSDPIAGTTGELFF. The chain recombines TRBV30 with TRBJ2-2; 7 bases line up with TRBD2. The J segment lost 4 bases and the V segment lost 1 base, leaving 9 bases of the junction unmatched. The length of the CDR3 is 16 residues. Germline assignment: CDR1 GTSNPN and CDR2 SVGIG (reference sequence). The full variable domain, with the rest looked up from reference TRBV30 and TRBJ2-2, is SQTIHQWPATLVQPVGSPLSLECTVEGTSNPNLYWYRQAAGRGLQLLFYSVGIGQISSEVPQNLSASRPQDRQFILSSKKLLLSDSGFYLCAWSDPIAGTTGELFFGEGSRLTVL.

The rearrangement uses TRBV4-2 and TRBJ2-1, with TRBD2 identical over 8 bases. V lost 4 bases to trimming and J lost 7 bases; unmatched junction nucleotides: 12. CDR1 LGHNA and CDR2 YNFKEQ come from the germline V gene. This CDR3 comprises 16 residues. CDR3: CASSRLEGTRVNEQFF. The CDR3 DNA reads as TGTGCCAGCAGCCGTCTGGAGGGGACTAGGGTGAATGAGCAGTTCTTC.

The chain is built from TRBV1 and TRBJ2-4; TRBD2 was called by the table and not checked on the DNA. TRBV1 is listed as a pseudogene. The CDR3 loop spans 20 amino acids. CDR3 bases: TGCACCAGCAGCCAAGATCTAGCGGGGGCCTCTGGGGTAGCCAAAAACAGTCAGTACTTC. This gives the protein CTSSQDLAGASGVAKNSQYF.

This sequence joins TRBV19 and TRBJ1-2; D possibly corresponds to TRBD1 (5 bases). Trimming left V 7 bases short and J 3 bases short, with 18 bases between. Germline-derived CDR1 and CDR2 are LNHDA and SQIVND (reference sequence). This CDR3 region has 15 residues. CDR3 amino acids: CASTQGGQEYYGYTF. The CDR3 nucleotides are TGTGCCAGTACCCAGGGAGGGCAGGAGTACTATGGCTACACCTTC. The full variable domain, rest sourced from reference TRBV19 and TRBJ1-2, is DGGITQSPKYLFRKEGQNVTLSCEQNLNHDAMYWYRQDPGQGLRLIYYSQIVNDFQKGDIAEGYSVSREKKESFPLTVTSAQKNPTAFYLCASTQGGQEYYGYTFGSGTRLTVV.

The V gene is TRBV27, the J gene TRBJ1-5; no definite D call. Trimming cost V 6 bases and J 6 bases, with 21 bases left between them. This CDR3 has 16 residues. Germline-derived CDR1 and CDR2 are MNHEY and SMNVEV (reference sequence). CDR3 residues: CASSLEGPPLSQPQHF. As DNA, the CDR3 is TGTGCCAGCAGCTTGGAGGGTCCCCCATTGAGTCAGCCCCAGCATTTT.

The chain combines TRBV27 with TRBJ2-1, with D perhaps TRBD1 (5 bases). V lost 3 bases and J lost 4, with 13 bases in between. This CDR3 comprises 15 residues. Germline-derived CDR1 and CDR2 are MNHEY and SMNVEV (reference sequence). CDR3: CASSLDNSYYNEQFF. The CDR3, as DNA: TGTGCCAGCAGTTTGGACAACTCTTATTACAATGAGCAGTTCTTC.

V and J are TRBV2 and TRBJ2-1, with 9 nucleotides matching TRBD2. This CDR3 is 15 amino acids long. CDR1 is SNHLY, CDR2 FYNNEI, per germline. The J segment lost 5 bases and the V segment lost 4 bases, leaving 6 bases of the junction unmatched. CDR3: CASSARRGGHNEQFF. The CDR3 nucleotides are TGTGCCAGCAGTGCAAGGCGGGGGGGCCACAATGAGCAGTTCTTC. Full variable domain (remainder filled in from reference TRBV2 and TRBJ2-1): EPEVTQTPSHQVTQMGQEVILRCVPISNHLYFYWYRQILGQKVEFLVSFYNNEISEKSEIFDDQFSVERPDGSNFTLKIRSTKLEDSAMYFCASSARRGGHNEQFFGPGTRLTVL.

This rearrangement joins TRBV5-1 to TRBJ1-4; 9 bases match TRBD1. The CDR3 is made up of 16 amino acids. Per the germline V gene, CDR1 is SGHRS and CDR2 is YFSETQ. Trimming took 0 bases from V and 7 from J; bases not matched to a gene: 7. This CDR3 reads CASSLGTQGAREKLFF. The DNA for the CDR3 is TGCGCCAGCAGCTTGGGGACACAGGGGGCGCGTGAAAAACTGTTTTTT.

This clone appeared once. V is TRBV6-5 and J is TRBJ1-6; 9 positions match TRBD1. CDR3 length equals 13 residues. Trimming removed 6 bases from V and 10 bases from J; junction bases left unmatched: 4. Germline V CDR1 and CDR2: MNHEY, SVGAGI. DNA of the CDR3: TGTGCCAGCAGACGACAGGGGGACTCACCCCTCCACTTT. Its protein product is CASRRQGDSPLHF.

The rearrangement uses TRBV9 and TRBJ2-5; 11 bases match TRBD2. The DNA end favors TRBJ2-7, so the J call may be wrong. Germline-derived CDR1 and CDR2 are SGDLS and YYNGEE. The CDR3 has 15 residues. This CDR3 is CASSAAGTSGYEQYF. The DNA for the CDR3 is TGTGCCAGCAGCGCGGCCGGGACTAGCGGCTACGAGCAGTACTTC.

The chain's CDR3 is CSVLGQADSYTF. The DNA of the CDR3 is TGCAGCGTCCTAGGACAGGCTGACTCCTACACCTTC. The chain joins TRBV29-1 to TRBJ1-2; 7 bases align to TRBD1. CDR3 size: 12 residues. The V and J ends lost 6 bases and 10 bases, in that order; junction bases with no gene match: 11. Germline V gives CDR1 SQVTM, CDR2 ANQGSEA. Full variable domain (rest looked up from reference TRBV29-1 and TRBJ1-2): SAVISQKPSRDICQRGTSLTIQCQVDSQVTMMFWYRQQPGQSLTLIATANQGSEATYESGFVIDKFPISRPNLTFSTLTVSNMSPEDSSIYLCSVLGQADSYTFGSGTRLTVV.

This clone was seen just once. DNA of the CDR3: TGTGCCAGCAGTCTACAGGGGGCGAAGACTGGAAACACCATATATTTT. This sequence encodes CASSLQGAKTGNTIYF. The rearrangement uses TRBV27 and TRBJ1-3, with TRBD1 matching 9 bases. Germline V gene data show CDR1 as MNHEY and CDR2 as SMNVEV (reference sequence). This CDR3 has 16 amino acids. Trimming cost V 5 bases and J 2 bases; bases outside gene matches: 7.

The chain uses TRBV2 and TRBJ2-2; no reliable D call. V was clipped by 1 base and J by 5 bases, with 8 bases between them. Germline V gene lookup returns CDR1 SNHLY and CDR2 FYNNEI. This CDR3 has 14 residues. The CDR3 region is CASSEDRVTGELFF. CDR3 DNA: TGTGCCAGCAGTGAAGACAGAGTGACCGGGGAGCTGTTTTTT.

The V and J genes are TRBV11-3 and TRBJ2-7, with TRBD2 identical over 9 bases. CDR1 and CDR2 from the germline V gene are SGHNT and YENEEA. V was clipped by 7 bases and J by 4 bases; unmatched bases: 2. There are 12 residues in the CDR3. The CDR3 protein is CASKAGGYEQYF. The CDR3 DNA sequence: TGTGCCAGCAAGGCGGGGGGGTACGAGCAGTACTTC.

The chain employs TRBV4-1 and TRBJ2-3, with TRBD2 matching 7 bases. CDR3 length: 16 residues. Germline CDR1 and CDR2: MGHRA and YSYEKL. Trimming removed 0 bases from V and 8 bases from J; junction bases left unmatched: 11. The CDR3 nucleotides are TGCGCCAGCAGCCAAGAACCTGGACTAGACTGGGGTACGCAGTATTTT. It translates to CASSQEPGLDWGTQYF.

The CDR3 nucleotides are TGTGCCATCAGTGAGTCGTTCGATGGCTACACCTTC. Its protein product is CAISESFDGYTF. This rearrangement joins TRBV10-3 to TRBJ1-2; D is undetermined. The CDR3 spans 12 residues. V dropped 0 bases and J dropped 6 bases, with 5 bases sitting between them. Germline CDR1 reads ENHRY; CDR2 reads SYGVKD.

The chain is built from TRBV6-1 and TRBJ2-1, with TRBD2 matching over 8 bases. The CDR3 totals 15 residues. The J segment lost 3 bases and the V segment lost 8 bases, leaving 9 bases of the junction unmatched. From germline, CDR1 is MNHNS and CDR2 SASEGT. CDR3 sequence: CASLYWSGGYNEQFF. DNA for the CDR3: TGTGCCAGCCTCTACTGGAGCGGGGGCTACAATGAGCAGTTCTTC.

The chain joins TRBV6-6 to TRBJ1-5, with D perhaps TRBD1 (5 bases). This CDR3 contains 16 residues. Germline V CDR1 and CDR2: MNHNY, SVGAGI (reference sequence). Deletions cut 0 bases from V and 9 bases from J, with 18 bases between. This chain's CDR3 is CASSYSIGRAVGPQHF. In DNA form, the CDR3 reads TGTGCCAGCAGTTACTCGATAGGCAGGGCCGTGGGGCCCCAGCATTTT.

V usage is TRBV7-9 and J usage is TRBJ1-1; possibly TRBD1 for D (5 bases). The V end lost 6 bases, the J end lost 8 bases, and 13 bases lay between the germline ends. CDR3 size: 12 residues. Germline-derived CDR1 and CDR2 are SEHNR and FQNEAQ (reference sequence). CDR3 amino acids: CASSNGGSEAFF. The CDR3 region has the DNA TGTGCCAGCAGTAACGGGGGATCCGAAGCTTTCTTT.

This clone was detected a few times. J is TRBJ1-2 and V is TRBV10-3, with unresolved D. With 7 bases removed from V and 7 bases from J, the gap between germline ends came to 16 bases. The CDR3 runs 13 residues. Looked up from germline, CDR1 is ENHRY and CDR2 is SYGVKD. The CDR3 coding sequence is TGTGCCATCACGGGCGGGGTGGATGGTGGCTACACCTTC. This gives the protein CAITGGVDGGYTF.

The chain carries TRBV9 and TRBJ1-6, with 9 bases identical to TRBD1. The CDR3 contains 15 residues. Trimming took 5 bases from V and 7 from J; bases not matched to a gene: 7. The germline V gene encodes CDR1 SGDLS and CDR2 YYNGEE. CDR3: CASRSPGTGNSPLHF. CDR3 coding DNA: TGTGCCAGCAGATCGCCCGGGACAGGGAATTCACCCCTCCACTTT. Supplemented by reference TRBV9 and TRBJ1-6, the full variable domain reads DSGVTQTPKHLITATGQRVTLRCSPRSGDLSVYWYQQSLDQGLQFLIQYYNGEERAKGNILERFSAQQFPDLHSELNLSSLELGDSALYFCASRSPGTGNSPLHFGNGTRLTVT.

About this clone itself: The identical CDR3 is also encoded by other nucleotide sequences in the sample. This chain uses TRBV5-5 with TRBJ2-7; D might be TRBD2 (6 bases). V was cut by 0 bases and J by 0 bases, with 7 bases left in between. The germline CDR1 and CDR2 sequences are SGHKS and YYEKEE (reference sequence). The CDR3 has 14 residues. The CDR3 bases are TGTGCCAGCAGCTTGGCCGGGGGCTCCTACGAGCAGTACTTC. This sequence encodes CASSLAGGSYEQYF.